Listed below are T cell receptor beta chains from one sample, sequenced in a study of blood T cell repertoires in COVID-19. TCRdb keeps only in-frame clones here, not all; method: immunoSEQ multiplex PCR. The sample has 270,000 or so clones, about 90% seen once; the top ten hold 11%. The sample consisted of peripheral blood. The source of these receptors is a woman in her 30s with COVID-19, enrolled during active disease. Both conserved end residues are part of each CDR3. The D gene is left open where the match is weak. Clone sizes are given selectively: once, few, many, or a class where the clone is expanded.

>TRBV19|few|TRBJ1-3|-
CASSQTSAGNTIYF
TGTGCCAGTAGCCAAACATCCGCTGGAAACACCATATATTTT
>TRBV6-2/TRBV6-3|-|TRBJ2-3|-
CASSYSSGGWFGTQYF
TGTGCCAGCAGTTACTCGAGTGGAGGGTGGTTCGGTACGCAGTATTTT
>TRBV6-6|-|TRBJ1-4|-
CASSSGDTALNEKLFF
TGTGCCAGCAGCTCCGGGGACACGGCCCTTAATGAAAAACTGTTTTTT
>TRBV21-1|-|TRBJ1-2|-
CASSKTQGDVTNYGYTF
TGTGCCAGCAGCAAAACCCAGGGGGACGTAACTAACTATGGCTACACCTTC
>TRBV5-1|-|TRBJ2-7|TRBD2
CASSPGTSAYEQYF
TGCGCCAGCAGCCCCGGGACTAGCGCTTACGAGCAGTACTTC
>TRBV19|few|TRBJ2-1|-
CASSIPLTNEQFF
TGTGCCAGTAGTATCCCCCTTACAAATGAGCAGTTCTTC
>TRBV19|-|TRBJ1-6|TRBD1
CASNGDRVRSPLHF
TGTGCCAGCAACGGAGACAGGGTCCGTTCCCCCCTCCACTTT
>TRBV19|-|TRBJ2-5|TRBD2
CASSLGGGTETQYF
TGTGCCAGTTCCCTCGGCGGGGGTACAGAGACCCAGTACTTC
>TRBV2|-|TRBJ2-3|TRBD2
CASSDGTSGPASTDTQYF
TGTGCCAGCAGTGATGGGACTAGCGGGCCAGCTAGCACAGATACGCAGTATTTT
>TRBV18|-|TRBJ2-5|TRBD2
CASSPRAGETQYF
TGTGCCAGCTCACCTCGAGCGGGGGAGACCCAGTACTTC
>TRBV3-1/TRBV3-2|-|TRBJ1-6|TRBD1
CASSRDRGAYNSPLHF
TGTGCCAGCAGCCGGGACAGGGGGGCCTATAATTCACCCCTCCACTTT
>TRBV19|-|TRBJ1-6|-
CASSITKGDSPLHF
TGTGCCAGTAGTATAACCAAGGGGGATTCACCCCTCCACTTT
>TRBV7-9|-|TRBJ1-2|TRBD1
CASSWDRGGYTF
TGTGCCAGCAGCTGGGACAGGGGTGGCTACACCTTC
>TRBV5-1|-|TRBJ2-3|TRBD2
CASSLAQLAGSTDTQYF
TGCGCCAGCAGCTTGGCCCAACTAGCGGGGAGCACAGATACGCAGTATTTT
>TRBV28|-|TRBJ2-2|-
CASSFAGELFF
TGTGCCAGCAGTTTCGCCGGGGAGCTGTTTTTT
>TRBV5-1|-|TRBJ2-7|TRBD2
CASSNKTSGGAYEQYF
TGCGCCAGCAGCAATAAGACTAGCGGGGGGGCCTACGAGCAGTACTTC
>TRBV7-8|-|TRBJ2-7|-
CASSLRQEQYF
TGTGCCAGCAGCCTCCGACAAGAGCAGTACTTC